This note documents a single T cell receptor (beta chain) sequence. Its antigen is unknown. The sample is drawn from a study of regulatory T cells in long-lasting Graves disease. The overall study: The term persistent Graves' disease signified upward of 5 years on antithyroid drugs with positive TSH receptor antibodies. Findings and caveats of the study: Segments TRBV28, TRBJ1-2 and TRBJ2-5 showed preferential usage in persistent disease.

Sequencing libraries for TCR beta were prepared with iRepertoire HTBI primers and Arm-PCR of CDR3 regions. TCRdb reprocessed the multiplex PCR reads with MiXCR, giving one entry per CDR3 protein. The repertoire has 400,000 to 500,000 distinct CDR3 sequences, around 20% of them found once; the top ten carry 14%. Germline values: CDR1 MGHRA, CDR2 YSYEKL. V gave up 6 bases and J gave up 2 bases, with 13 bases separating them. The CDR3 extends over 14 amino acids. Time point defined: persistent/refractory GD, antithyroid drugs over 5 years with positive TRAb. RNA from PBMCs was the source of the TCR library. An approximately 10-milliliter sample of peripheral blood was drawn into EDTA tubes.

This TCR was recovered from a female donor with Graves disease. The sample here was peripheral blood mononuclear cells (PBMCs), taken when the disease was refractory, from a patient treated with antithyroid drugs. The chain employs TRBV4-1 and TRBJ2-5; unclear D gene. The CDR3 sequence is CASSSGWRQETQYF. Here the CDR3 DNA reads TGCGCCAGCAGTAGTGGGTGGAGACAAGAGACCCAGTACTTC.